The next 20 T cell receptor beta chains were all read from a single sample in a study of cytomegalovirus exposure and HLA in healthy donors. The PCR employed 60 Vbeta primers together with 13 Jbeta primers. The repertoire was sequenced with immunoSEQ multiplex PCR; TCRdb's copy has only in-frame clones and lacks some. The data contain roughly 77,000 clones, approximately 75% of them singletons. What was sequenced was PBMCs. The receptors were gathered from a woman in her forties in good health and CMV-seropositive.

The chain employs TRBV30 and TRBJ1-4; D may be TRBD1 (6 bases). The V gene's germline CDR1 is GTSNPN and CDR2 SVGIG (reference sequence). This CDR3 has 13 amino acids. The germline V and J ends were trimmed by 8 bases and 0 bases, with 10 bases remaining between them. The CDR3: CAGDTATNEKLFF. The CDR3 coding sequence is TGTGCCGGGGACACCGCAACTAATGAAAAACTGTTTTTT. Variable domain in full (rest from reference TRBV30 and TRBJ1-4): SQTIHQWPATLVQPVGSPLSLECTVEGTSNPNLYWYRQAAGRGLQLLFYSVGIGQISSEVPQNLSASRPQDRQFILSSKKLLLSDSGFYLCAGDTATNEKLFFGSGTQLSVL.

The J gene is TRBJ1-5, the V gene TRBV2; D gene uncertain. Per the germline V gene, CDR1 is SNHLY and CDR2 is FYNNEI. The V end lost 4 bases, the J end lost 3 bases, and 10 bases lay between the germline ends. The CDR3 contains 14 residues. This CDR3 reads CASSAQRNNQPQHF. In DNA, the CDR3 is TGTGCCAGCAGTGCTCAGCGAAACAATCAGCCCCAGCATTTT.

This clone was found a few times. The chain has TRBV6-6 and TRBJ1-6, with 8 bases fitting TRBD1. The CDR3 has 15 residues. CDR1 is MNHNY and CDR2 is SVGAGI in the germline V gene (reference sequence). The V segment lost 0 bases and the J segment 5 bases; nucleotides outside the gene matches: 0. In DNA form, the CDR3 reads TGTGCCAGCAGTTACTCGACAGGGGATAATTCACCCCTCCACTTT. As protein: CASSYSTGDNSPLHF.

This clone was seen only a few times. V and J are TRBV6-5 and TRBJ2-4; D possibly corresponds to TRBD1 (6 bases). From germline, CDR1 is MNHEY and CDR2 SVGAGI. The CDR3 runs to 15 residues. Trimming took 5 bases from V and 6 from J, leaving 17 bases between them. The CDR3 loop is CASSPRQEWGNIQYF. The CDR3 DNA is TGTGCCAGCAGTCCCAGACAGGAATGGGGAAACATTCAGTACTTC.

The chain employs TRBV4-1 and TRBJ1-5, with 10 bases lining up with TRBD1. The CDR3 runs 15 residues. V shed 4 bases, J shed 5 bases, and the junction held 5 bases outside the gene matches. CDR1 is MGHRA and CDR2 is YSYEKL in the germline V gene. In DNA, the CDR3 is TGCGCCAGCAGCCTAACCGGGACAGGGGATCAGCCCCAGCATTTT. Its protein is CASSLTGTGDQPQHF.

The rearrangement joins TRBV5-1 to TRBJ2-1, with D possibly being TRBD2 (6 bases). CDR1 and CDR2 from the germline V gene are SGHRS and YFSETQ. The CDR3 length is 12 residues. V dropped 3 bases and J dropped 8 bases, with 9 bases sitting between them. The CDR3 loop reads CASSSEGYEQFF. The CDR3 nucleotides are TGCGCCAGCAGCTCGGAGGGCTATGAGCAGTTCTTC.

This clone came up a few times. The genes are TRBV19 and TRBJ1-3; 8 bases fit TRBD1. The germline V gene has CDR1 LNHDA and CDR2 SQIVND (reference sequence). This CDR3 region has 17 residues. The V segment lost 4 bases and the J segment 0 bases; nucleotides outside the gene matches: 8. The CDR3 spells CASSTTTGASSGNTIYF. The CDR3 nucleotides are TGTGCCAGTAGTACGACGACAGGGGCCTCCTCTGGAAACACCATATATTTT. Using reference TRBV19 and TRBJ1-3 for the parts outside the CDR3, the full variable domain is DGGITQSPKYLFRKEGQNVTLSCEQNLNHDAMYWYRQDPGQGLRLIYYSQIVNDFQKGDIAEGYSVSREKKESFPLTVTSAQKNPTAFYLCASSTTTGASSGNTIYFGEGSWLTVV.

V usage is TRBV11-3 and J usage is TRBJ2-7; TRBD2 aligns across 8 bases. The CDR3 is made up of 15 amino acids. Per the germline V gene, CDR1 is SGHNT and CDR2 is YENEEA. V lost 5 bases and J lost 3; bases outside the gene matches: 9. This CDR3 is CASSKNAGTSYEQYF. CDR3 bases: TGTGCCAGCAGCAAGAACGCCGGGACTAGCTACGAGCAGTACTTC.

This clone was seen a few times. The chain couples TRBV5-1 to TRBJ1-1; D is perhaps TRBD1 (5 bases). The CDR3 sequence is 17 residues long. Germline V gene data show CDR1 as SGHRS and CDR2 as YFSETQ. Deletions cut 0 bases from V and 0 bases from J, with 15 bases between. The CDR3: CASSLEAGGALNTEAFF. The DNA of the CDR3 is TGCGCCAGCAGCTTGGAAGCGGGAGGGGCCTTGAACACTGAAGCTTTCTTT. The complete variable domain, with remaining parts taken from reference TRBV5-1 and TRBJ1-1, reads KAGVTQTPRYLIKTRGQQVTLSCSPISGHRSVSWYQQTPGQGLQFLFEYFSETQRNKGNFPGRFSGRQFSNSRSEMNVSTLELGDSALYLCASSLEAGGALNTEAFFGQGTRLTVV.

This chain joins TRBV7-3 and TRBJ1-2, with D uncertain. Germline CDR1 is SGHTA and CDR2 is FQGTGA. Between the trimmed V and J ends, which lost 3 bases and 6 bases, there was a span of 11 bases. This CDR3 spans 13 amino acids. The CDR3 DNA reads TGTGCCAGCAGCTTGGGTTGGGCAGATGGCTACACCTTC. The encoded protein is CASSLGWADGYTF.

The rearrangement links TRBV4-1 to TRBJ1-3; D unresolved. The length of the CDR3 is 15 residues. Germline CDR1 and CDR2: MGHRA and YSYEKL. V shed 0 bases and J shed 0 bases, with 6 bases lying between them. CDR3 residues: CASSQEGSSGNTIYF. The CDR3 nucleotides are TGCGCCAGCAGCCAAGAGGGCTCCTCTGGAAACACCATATATTTT.

The chain joins TRBV5-1 to TRBJ2-3; 7 positions match TRBD2. The CDR3 is 16 amino acids. J gave up 0 bases and V 3 bases, and 7 bases lay outside the gene matches. Germline V gene data show CDR1 as SGHRS and CDR2 as YFSETQ. The CDR3 spells CASSWGGGGSTDTQYF. In nucleotides, the CDR3 is TGCGCCAGCAGCTGGGGGGGAGGAGGAAGCACAGATACGCAGTATTTT.

The V and J genes are TRBV7-9 and TRBJ2-1; the D gene is possibly TRBD2 (6 bases). The germline CDR1 and CDR2 sequences are SEHNR and FQNEAQ (reference sequence). V lost 5 bases, J lost 1 base, and 18 bases lay in between. The CDR3 has 17 amino acids. The CDR3 sequence is CASSLVGGGKSYNEQFF. The CDR3 DNA sequence: TGTGCCAGCAGCCTGGTGGGTGGGGGGAAGTCCTACAATGAGCAGTTCTTC. Combining the CDR3 with reference TRBV7-9 and TRBJ2-1 gives the whole variable domain DTGVSQNPRHKITKRGQNVTFRCDPISEHNRLYWYRQTLGQGPEFLTYFQNEAQLEKSRLLSDRFSAERPKGSFSTLEIQRTEQGDSAMYLCASSLVGGGKSYNEQFFGPGTRLTVL.

The chain joins TRBV19 to TRBJ2-7; D gene uncertain. V lost 8 bases, J lost 5 bases, and 10 bases lay in between. Per germline, CDR1 LNHDA and CDR2 SQIVND (reference sequence). The CDR3 has 11 residues. CDR3 sequence (DNA): TGTGCCAGTGTCGGGTTTGACGAGCAGTACTTC. It codes for CASVGFDEQYF.

The chain employs TRBV5-4 and TRBJ1-2, with unresolved D. CDR1 and CDR2 from the germline V gene are SGHNT and YYREEE (reference sequence). Trimming took 4 bases from V and 7 from J, leaving 17 bases between them. The CDR3 is 14 amino acids. CDR3 residues: CASSRKSPEGGYTF. CDR3 DNA sequence: TGTGCCAGCAGCCGTAAATCACCGGAGGGTGGCTACACCTTC.

This rearrangement joins TRBV9 to TRBJ1-4; 8 bases line up with TRBD1. With V trimmed by 4 bases and J by 0 bases, 8 bases remained unmatched. There are 17 residues in the CDR3. The germline V gene has CDR1 SGDLS and CDR2 YYNGEE. The CDR3 sequence is CASSPWTGSATNEKLFF. The CDR3 DNA reads as TGTGCCAGCAGCCCCTGGACAGGGAGTGCAACTAATGAAAAACTGTTTTTT.

V gene TRBV5-4 combines with J gene TRBJ2-7; TRBD1 aligns across 9 bases. The CDR3 contains 16 residues. Germline CDR1 reads SGHNT; CDR2 reads YYREEE (reference sequence). V lost 2 bases to trimming and J lost 2 bases; unmatched junction nucleotides: 8. CDR3: CASSLRDRAKAYEQYF. The CDR3, as DNA: TGTGCCAGCAGCTTAAGGGACAGGGCAAAGGCCTACGAGCAGTACTTC.

The rearrangement links TRBV18 to TRBJ1-1, with D possibly matching TRBD1 (5 bases). This CDR3 contains 15 residues. V was shortened by 1 base and J by 5 bases, with 14 bases between the two germline ends. CDR1 is KGHSH, CDR2 LQKENI, per germline. The CDR3 region has the DNA TGTGCCAGCTCACCACAAGTGGGCGGGGGAACTGAAGCTTTCTTT. This sequence encodes CASSPQVGGGTEAFF.

The gene calls are TRBV10-3 and TRBJ1-6, with 8 nucleotides matching TRBD1. CDR1 and CDR2 (germline): ENHRY, SYGVKD. The ends lost 2 bases at V and 10 bases at J; junction bases unmatched: 10. The CDR3 contains 16 residues. The CDR3 region has the DNA TGTGCCATCAGTGAGGGACAGGGAACGGAAAGCTCACCCCTCCACTTT. Its translation is CAISEGQGTESSPLHF.

The V and J genes are TRBV7-8 and TRBJ1-4; unclear D gene. The CDR3 consists of 15 residues. Germline V gives CDR1 SGHVS, CDR2 FQNEAQ. Trimming cost V 4 bases and J 4 bases, with 13 bases left between them. CDR3 region: CASSSFSVYNEKLFF. The CDR3, as DNA: TGTGCCAGCAGCTCCTTCTCTGTCTATAATGAAAAACTGTTTTTT.